These 25 T cell receptor beta chains came from one sample sequenced in a study of T cells in Graves' hyperthyroidism and ophthalmopathy (dated by TCRdb to between 2019 and 2020). The library was produced with multiplex PCR. These reads were obtained on an Illumina HiSeq 2000. The TCR beta CDR3 regions were amplified from RNA transcripts. For the first round of RT-PCR on the TCR CDR3, the HTBI primer set was used together with the Qiagen OneStep RT-PCR kit. Through fastp at Q25 and MiXCR, TCRdb rebuilt clones from the public reads, retaining in-frame beta chains. Entries that share a CDR3 protein sequence are merged under the most common genes and DNA. The sample includes around 340,000 distinct CDR3 sequences, with 17% observed a single time. Approximately 30% of the sample is taken by the ten largest. Source material: blood. The receptors originated from a woman aged 25-40 years with Graves' hyperthyroidism that later progressed to Graves' ophthalmopathy.

This clonotype was seen many times. This sequence joins TRBV28 and TRBJ1-1; 9 bases align to TRBD1. Germline V CDR1 and CDR2: MDHEN, SYDVKM. The CDR3 totals 14 residues. With 6 bases clipped from V and 3 bases from J, the junction kept 5 bases outside the gene matches. This CDR3 is CASRNRGLDTEAFF. CDR3 nucleotides: TGTGCCAGCAGGAACAGGGGGCTGGACACTGAAGCTTTCTTT. Complete variable domain (other parts from reference TRBV28 and TRBJ1-1): DVKVTQSSRYLVKRTGEKVFLECVQDMDHENMFWYRQDPGLGLRLIYFSYDVKMKEKGDIPEGYSVSREKKERFSLILESASTNQTSMYLCASRNRGLDTEAFFGQGTRLTVV.

This rearrangement joins TRBV27 to TRBJ2-7; D not resolved. Germline CDR1 is MNHEY and CDR2 is SMNVEV (reference sequence). The ends were cut back, 0 bases at V and 4 bases at J, with 7 bases in the middle. This CDR3 is built from 13 residues. As DNA, the CDR3 is TGTGCCAGCAGTTTATCGAGCGATTACGAGCAGTACTTC. This codes for CASSLSSDYEQYF.

This clonotype was picked up many times. Here the CDR3 reads CASSQWYGQRAGELFF. CDR3 coding DNA: TGTGCCAGCAGCCAATGGTACGGACAGCGGGCCGGGGAGCTGTTTTTT. This chain connects TRBV3-1 to TRBJ2-2, with D perhaps matching TRBD1 or TRBD2 (6 bases each). Between the trimmed V and J ends, which lost 2 bases and 6 bases, there was a span of 16 bases. Germline V CDR1 and CDR2: LGHDT, YNNKEL (reference sequence). The CDR3 consists of 16 residues. Looking up the rest from reference TRBV3-1 and TRBJ2-2 gives the full variable domain: DTAVSQTPKYLVTQMGNDKSIKCEQNLGHDTMYWYKQDSKKFLKIMFSYNNKELIINETVPNRFSPKSPDKAHLNLHINSLELGDSAVYFCASSQWYGQRAGELFFGEGSRLTVL.

This clonotype was observed many times. The chain couples TRBV10-3 to TRBJ2-7; 7 positions match TRBD1. V was clipped by 3 bases and J by 2 bases; unmatched bases: 4. This CDR3 is 14 amino acids long. Germline CDR1 is ENHRY and CDR2 is SYGVKD. In DNA form, the CDR3 reads TGTGCCATCAGTGATGGCAGGGGGACCTACGAGCAGTACTTC. This translates into CAISDGRGTYEQYF.

There are many counts of this clonotype. This sequence joins TRBV5-1 and TRBJ2-1; 7 positions agree with TRBD1. CDR1 SGHRS and CDR2 YFSETQ come from the germline V gene. The CDR3 extends over 15 amino acids. The V gene end was trimmed by 0 bases and the J gene end by 7 bases; junction bases not matched to a gene: 7. The CDR3 bases are TGCGCCAGCAGCTTGGAAGGCTACAGGGGTAATGAGCAGTTCTTC. This sequence encodes CASSLEGYRGNEQFF.

There are a few counts of this clonotype. The rearrangement joins TRBV7-9 to TRBJ2-7; D may be TRBD1 or TRBD2 (5 bases each). The germline gives CDR1 SEHNR, CDR2 FQNEAQ (reference sequence). This CDR3 contains 15 residues. V lost 5 bases and J 2 bases, leaving 16 bases between the germline ends. CDR3 sequence (DNA): TGTGCCAGCAGCATTCCGGGACCGACACCCTACGAGCAGTACTTC. As protein: CASSIPGPTPYEQYF.

This clonotype came up many times. This rearrangement joins TRBV7-2 to TRBJ2-3; 12 nucleotides match TRBD2. CDR3 size: 17 residues. CDR1 and CDR2 from the germline V gene are SGHTA and FQGNSA. The V and J ends lost 4 bases and 2 bases, in that order; junction bases with no gene match: 7. The chain's CDR3 is CASSWPLAGGHTDTQYF. DNA for the CDR3: TGTGCCAGCAGCTGGCCGCTAGCGGGGGGGCACACAGATACGCAGTATTTT.

The sample holds a few counts of this clonotype. The chain combines TRBV19 with TRBJ1-2; D is perhaps TRBD1 (5 bases). Trimming pared 0 bases from V and 2 bases from J, leaving 13 bases between. The CDR3 has 16 residues. The germline CDR1 and CDR2 sequences are LNHDA and SQIVND (reference sequence). The CDR3 DNA is TGTGCCAGTAGTATAGATCTAGGGGACTTCAACTATGGCTACACCTTC. Translation: CASSIDLGDFNYGYTF.

This clonotype was picked up many times. J is TRBJ1-2 and V is TRBV30, with a possible D match to TRBD1 (5 bases). The CDR3 is 12 amino acids. V was shortened by 3 bases and J by 5 bases, with 10 bases between the two germline ends. CDR1 GTSNPN and CDR2 SVGIG come from the germline V gene (reference sequence). As DNA, the CDR3 is TGTGCCTGGAGCAGGGCTGCTTATGGCTACACCTTC. The encoded protein is CAWSRAAYGYTF. The full variable domain, with the rest looked up from reference TRBV30 and TRBJ1-2, is SQTIHQWPATLVQPVGSPLSLECTVEGTSNPNLYWYRQAAGRGLQLLFYSVGIGQISSEVPQNLSASRPQDRQFILSSKKLLLSDSGFYLCAWSRAAYGYTFGSGTRLTVV.

In its sample, this clonotype was seen many times. The J gene is TRBJ2-1, the V gene TRBV20-1, with 13 bases fitting TRBD2. This CDR3 spans 15 amino acids. Germline V gene lookup returns CDR1 DFQATT and CDR2 SNEGSKA (reference sequence). J was trimmed by 10 bases and V by 1 base; bases with no gene match: 7. The CDR3 DNA follows: TGCAGTGCTAGAGGGGGACTAGCGGGGTTCCGCGAGCAGTTCTTC. This encodes CSARGGLAGFREQFF.

The CDR3 region is CASGVASGSGEQYF. The CDR3 DNA is TGTGCCAGCGGAGTAGCTAGCGGGAGCGGTGAGCAGTACTTC. J is TRBJ2-7 and V is TRBV10-3, with 10 bases lining up with TRBD2. From germline, CDR1 is ENHRY and CDR2 SYGVKD. V shed 10 bases and J 7 bases; nucleotides not matched to a gene: 13. The CDR3 sequence is 14 residues long.

This clonotype was recorded at least ten times. J is TRBJ2-3 and V is TRBV6-2 or TRBV6-3; D gene unclear. From germline, CDR1 is MNHEY and CDR2 SVGEGT. V was pared by 0 bases and J by 1 base, with 14 bases between. The CDR3 spans 17 residues. The CDR3 coding sequence is TGTGCCAGCAGTTACTCGAATGCGCCACGACGCACAGATACGCAGTATTTT. It translates to CASSYSNAPRRTDTQYF.

This clonotype was recorded at least ten times. V gene TRBV9 combines with J gene TRBJ2-2, with D possibly TRBD1 on 7 matching bases. The CDR3 extends over 15 amino acids. Germline CDR1 is SGDLS and CDR2 is YYNGEE. Trimming left V 3 bases short and J 2 bases short, with 11 bases between. CDR3 in DNA: TGTGCCAGCAGCGGCAGGGGGGAAAACACCGGGGAGCTGTTTTTT. Translation: CASSGRGENTGELFF.

The chain is built from TRBV6-1 and TRBJ2-1; weak D call: TRBD2 (5 bases). CDR1 is MNHNS and CDR2 is SASEGT in the germline V gene. CDR3 length: 13 amino acids. Trimming took off 3 bases at V and 3 bases at J, with 6 bases between the two ends. Here the CDR3 DNA reads TGTGCCAGCAGTGAGCGGGTCTACAATGAGCAGTTCTTC. Its protein product is CASSERVYNEQFF.

The chain links TRBV7-8 to TRBJ2-5; D is ambiguous. Looked up from germline, CDR1 is SGHVS and CDR2 is FQNEAQ. Trimming removed 8 bases at V and 5 bases at J, with 6 bases between. CDR3 size: 10 residues. Here the CDR3 DNA reads TGTGCCAGCGGCGACGAGACCCAGTACTTC. Residues: CASGDETQYF. Drawing the rest from reference TRBV7-8 and TRBJ2-5, the complete variable domain is GAGVSQSPRYKVAKRGQDVALRCDPISGHVSLFWYQQALGQGPEFLTYFQNEAQLDKSGLPSDRFFAERPEGSVSTLKIQRTQQEDSAVYLCASGDETQYFGPGTRLLVL.

This clonotype was found many times. The chain uses TRBV2 and TRBJ2-3; unclear D gene. Germline V gene sequence: CDR1 SNHLY, CDR2 FYNNEI. V lost 2 bases, J lost 0 bases, and 9 bases lay in between. There are 15 residues in the CDR3. The CDR3 protein is CASSELSVSTDTQYF. The CDR3 region has the DNA TGTGCCAGCAGTGAATTGTCGGTTAGCACAGATACGCAGTATTTT.

This clonotype was observed at least ten times. The chain is built from TRBV12-3 or TRBV12-4 and TRBJ1-5; TRBD1 aligns across 7 bases. The CDR3 runs 14 residues. With 7 bases clipped from V and 3 bases from J, the junction kept 6 bases outside the gene matches. The CDR3 loop reads CASTLTGLNQPQHF. The CDR3, as DNA: TGTGCCAGCACCCTGACAGGGCTCAATCAGCCCCAGCATTTT.

This clonotype showed up many times. V and J are TRBV10-3 and TRBJ2-5, with D perhaps TRBD1 or TRBD2 (5 bases each). V was cut by 6 bases and J by 1 base, with 9 bases left in between. Germline V CDR1 and CDR2: ENHRY, SYGVKD. The CDR3 contains 13 residues. In nucleotides, the CDR3 is TGTGCCATCAGCAGGGAGATCCAAGAGACCCAGTACTTC. Translating it yields CAISREIQETQYF.

This clonotype was counted between two and nine times. An end of the junction differs from the germline gene, which may be a read error. This chain uses TRBV4-1 with TRBJ2-3, with a possible D match to TRBD2 (6 bases). The germline V gene encodes CDR1 MGHRA and CDR2 YSYEKL. The CDR3 consists of 15 residues. This chain's CDR3 is CAGSQAGSSTDTQYF. The CDR3 region has the DNA TGCGCCGGCAGCCAAGCGGGTTCTAGCACAGATACGCAGTATTTT.

This clonotype was detected ten times or more. The chain employs TRBV28 and TRBJ1-5; 11 bases match TRBD1. The CDR3 sequence is 14 residues long. The germline V gene encodes CDR1 MDHEN and CDR2 SYDVKM. Trimming took 4 bases from V and 7 from J; bases not matched to a gene: 3. CDR3 sequence (DNA): TGTGCCAGCAGTTCAGGACAGGGGGCCCAGCCCCAGCATTTT. This encodes CASSSGQGAQPQHF.

The table lists this clonotype with many counts. The V call is TRBV19, the J call TRBJ1-1, with D possibly TRBD1 on 5 matching bases. The length of the CDR3 is 15 residues. The germline V and J ends were trimmed by 2 bases and 4 bases, with 14 bases remaining between them. Germline assignment: CDR1 LNHDA and CDR2 SQIVND (reference sequence). In DNA form, the CDR3 reads TGTGCCAGTAGTATAACGGGGGATCTTGTCACTGAAGCTTTCTTT. Its protein product is CASSITGDLVTEAFF.

This clonotype has only a few counts. It may be a read error: a sequence one base away is much more abundant. A read error is likely, as this CDR3 ends without the conserved phenylalanine or tryptophan. This sequence joins TRBV7-9 and TRBJ2-7, with D perhaps assigned TRBD1 or TRBD2 (5 bases each). V lost 4 bases and J lost 3, with 16 bases in between. Germline assignment: CDR1 SEHNR and CDR2 FQNEAQ (reference sequence). This CDR3 comprises 15 residues. In nucleotides, the CDR3 is TGTGCCAGCAGCTCACGTAGGGACCCAGACTACGAGCAGTACCTC. Residues: CASSSRRDPDYEQYL.

This clonotype was detected ten times or more. The rearrangement links TRBV30 to TRBJ1-4; the D is unclear. V was clipped by 3 bases and J by 7 bases, with 6 bases between them. Germline CDR1 reads GTSNPN; CDR2 reads SVGIG (reference sequence). The CDR3 runs 11 residues. The CDR3 sequence: CAWRGFEKLFF. The CDR3 bases are TGTGCCTGGAGAGGGTTTGAAAAACTGTTTTTT.

This clonotype was counted a few times. V and J are TRBV19 and TRBJ2-7, with D perhaps given as TRBD1 or TRBD2 (5 bases each). The germline CDR1 and CDR2 sequences are LNHDA and SQIVND (reference sequence). V lost 3 bases and J 7 bases, leaving 13 bases between the germline ends. The CDR3 is made up of 13 amino acids. In DNA, the CDR3 is TGTGCCAGTAGTATTCGACAGTCGGGAGAGCAGTACTTC. Translation gives CASSIRQSGEQYF.

Remarks on this clonotype: A read error may be the cause here, since a much bigger clone is one base away. CDR3 amino acids: CASNRDYQETQYF. CDR3 bases: TGTGCCAGCAACCGGGACTACCAAGAGACCCAGTACTTC. The chain has TRBV13 and TRBJ2-5; D possibly corresponds to TRBD2 (6 bases). The germline CDR1 and CDR2 sequences are PRHDT and FYEKMQ (reference sequence). The CDR3 contains 13 residues. The V gene lost 7 bases and the J gene lost 0 bases, with 9 bases spanning the gap.